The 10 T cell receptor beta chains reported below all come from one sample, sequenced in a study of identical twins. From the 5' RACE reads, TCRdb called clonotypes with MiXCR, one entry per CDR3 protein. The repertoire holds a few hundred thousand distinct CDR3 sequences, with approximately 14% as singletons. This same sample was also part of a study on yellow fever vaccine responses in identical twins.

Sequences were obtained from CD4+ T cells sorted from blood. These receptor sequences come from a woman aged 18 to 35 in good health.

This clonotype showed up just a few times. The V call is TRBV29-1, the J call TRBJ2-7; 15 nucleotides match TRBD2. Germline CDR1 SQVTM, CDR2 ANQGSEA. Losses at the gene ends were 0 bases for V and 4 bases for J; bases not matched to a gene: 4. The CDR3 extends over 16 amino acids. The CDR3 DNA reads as TGCAGCGTTGAAGATAGGGGGACTAGCGGGAGGTACGAGCAGTACTTC. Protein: CSVEDRGTSGRYEQYF.

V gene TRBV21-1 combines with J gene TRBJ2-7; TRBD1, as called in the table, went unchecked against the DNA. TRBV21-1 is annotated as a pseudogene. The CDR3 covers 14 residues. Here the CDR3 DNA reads TGTGCCAGCAGCAAATTCGACAGGGGGTACGAGCAGTACGTC. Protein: CASSKFDRGYEQYV.

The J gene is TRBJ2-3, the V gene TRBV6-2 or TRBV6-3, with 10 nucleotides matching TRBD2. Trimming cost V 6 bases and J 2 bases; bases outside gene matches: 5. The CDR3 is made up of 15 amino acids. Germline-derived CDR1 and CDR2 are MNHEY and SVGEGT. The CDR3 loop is CASRGLAEDTDTQYF. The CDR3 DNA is TGTGCCAGCAGAGGACTAGCGGAAGACACAGATACGCAGTATTTT.

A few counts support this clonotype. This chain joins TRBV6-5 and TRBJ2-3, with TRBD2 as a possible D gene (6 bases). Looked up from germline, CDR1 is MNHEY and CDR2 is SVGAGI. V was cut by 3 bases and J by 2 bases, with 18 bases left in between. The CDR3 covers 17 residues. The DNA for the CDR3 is TGTGCCAGCAGTTATTGGGATGGGGGGTCCTACACAGATACGCAGTATTTT. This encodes CASSYWDGGSYTDTQYF.

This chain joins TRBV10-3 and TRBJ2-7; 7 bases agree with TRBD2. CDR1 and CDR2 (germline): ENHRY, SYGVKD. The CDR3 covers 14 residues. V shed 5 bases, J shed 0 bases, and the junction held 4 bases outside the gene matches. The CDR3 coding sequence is TGTGCCATCAGTACACTAGCGAACTCCTACGAGCAGTACTTC. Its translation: CAISTLANSYEQYF.

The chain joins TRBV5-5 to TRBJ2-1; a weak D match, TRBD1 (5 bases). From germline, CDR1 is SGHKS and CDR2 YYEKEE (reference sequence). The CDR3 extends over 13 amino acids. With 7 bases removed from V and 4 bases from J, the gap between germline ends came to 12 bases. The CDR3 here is CASGATNYNEQFF. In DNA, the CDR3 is TGTGCCAGCGGGGCTACCAATTACAATGAGCAGTTCTTC.

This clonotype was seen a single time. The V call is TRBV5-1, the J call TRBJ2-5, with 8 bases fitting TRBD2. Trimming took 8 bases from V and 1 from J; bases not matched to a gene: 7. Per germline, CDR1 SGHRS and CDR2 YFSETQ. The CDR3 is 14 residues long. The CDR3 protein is CARIAGTRQETQYF. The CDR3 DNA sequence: TGCGCCAGGATAGCGGGGACACGCCAAGAGACCCAGTACTTC.

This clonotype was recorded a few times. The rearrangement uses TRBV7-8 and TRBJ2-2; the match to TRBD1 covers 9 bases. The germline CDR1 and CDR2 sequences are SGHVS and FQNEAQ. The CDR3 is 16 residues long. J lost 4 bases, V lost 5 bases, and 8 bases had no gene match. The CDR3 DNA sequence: TGTGCCAGCAGCCCCTCGGACAGGGGACTCACCGGGGAGCTGTTTTTT. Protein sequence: CASSPSDRGLTGELFF. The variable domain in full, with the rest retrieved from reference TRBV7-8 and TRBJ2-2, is GAGVSQSPRYKVAKRGQDVALRCDPISGHVSLFWYQQALGQGPEFLTYFQNEAQLDKSGLPSDRFFAERPEGSVSTLKIQRTQQEDSAVYLCASSPSDRGLTGELFFGEGSRLTVL.

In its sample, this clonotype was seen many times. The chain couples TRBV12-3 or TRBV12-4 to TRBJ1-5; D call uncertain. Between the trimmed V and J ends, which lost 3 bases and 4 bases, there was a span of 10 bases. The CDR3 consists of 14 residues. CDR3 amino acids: CASSFRRMNQPQHF. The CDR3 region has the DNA TGTGCCAGCAGTTTTCGACGGATGAATCAGCCCCAGCATTTT.

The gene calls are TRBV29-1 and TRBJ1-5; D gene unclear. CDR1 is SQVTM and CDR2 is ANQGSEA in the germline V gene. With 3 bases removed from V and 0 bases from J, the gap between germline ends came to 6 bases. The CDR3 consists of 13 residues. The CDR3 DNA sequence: TGCAGCGTTGAGGAGGATAGCAATCAGCCCCAGCATTTT. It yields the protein CSVEEDSNQPQHF. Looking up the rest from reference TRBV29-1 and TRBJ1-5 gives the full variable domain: SAVISQKPSRDICQRGTSLTIQCQVDSQVTMMFWYRQQPGQSLTLIATANQGSEATYESGFVIDKFPISRPNLTFSTLTVSNMSPEDSSIYLCSVEEDSNQPQHFGDGTRLSIL.